The present TCR beta chain was sequenced within a study of shared clonotypes between healthy human individuals. Findings and caveats of the study: Of the naive CD4 clonotypes, about 5.4% were shared across several donors. Compared with memory subsets, naive subsets generally had larger estimated richness. The low donor count limited represented genetic and exposure-history diversity.

Clones were sequenced by immunoSEQ multiplex PCR, and TCRdb holds only the in-frame ones, with some missing. The sample has about 2.3 million clones, over 85% seen once. About this clone: What it recognizes is unknown.

Every one of the donors was a Caucasian adult that lived in Nashville, Tennessee. The CDR3 loop spans 12 amino acids. Trimming cost V 4 bases and J 13 bases; bases outside gene matches: 5. CDR1 is SGHNT and CDR2 is YYREEE in the germline V gene (reference sequence). The V and J genes are TRBV5-4 and TRBJ2-2; 9 bases are a match to TRBD1. This TCR came from a man between 18 and 35 years old in good health. Some clones in this sample may be carry-over from other donors' samples. Sequenced sample: naive CD4+ T cells from PBMCs. Documented subset: CD45RA+ positively selected. CDR3 DNA sequence: TGTGCCAGCAGCAAGGACAGGGGAGCGCTGTTTTTT. Translated, it gives CASSKDRGALFF.